These 13 T cell receptor beta chains were all obtained from the same sample, sequenced in a study of T cells after yellow fever vaccination. TCRdb reanalysed the 5' RACE reads using MiXCR and keeps one entry per CDR3 protein. The top ten clones hold approximately 3.4% of a sample with hundreds of thousands of distinct CDR3 sequences, roughly an eighth of them seen once. The sample was CD4+ T cells sorted from PBMCs, taken 15 days after the yellow fever booster vaccination. These receptors were taken from a man aged 18 to 30 who received the YFV17D yellow fever vaccine.

This clonotype was seen a handful of times. This sequence joins TRBV27 and TRBJ2-7; D is perhaps TRBD1 (5 bases). CDR3 length: 13 amino acids. Germline CDR1 is MNHEY and CDR2 is SMNVEV (reference sequence). V lost 5 bases and J 9 bases, leaving 17 bases between the germline ends. The CDR3, as DNA: TGTGCCAGCAGTCCCGTCCAGGGTCGTGGGCAGTACTTC. This translates into CASSPVQGRGQYF.

The table lists this clonotype with a count of one. V is TRBV20-1 and J is TRBJ2-5; D might be TRBD2 (6 bases). This CDR3 comprises 13 residues. Trimming took off 4 bases at V and 5 bases at J, with 14 bases between the two ends. Per germline, CDR1 DFQATT and CDR2 SNEGSKA (reference sequence). CDR3 DNA: TGCAGTGCTACGCCTCTAGCGAGGGAGACCCAGTACTTC. Amino acid sequence: CSATPLARETQYF.

This clonotype occurred once. This may be a read error, as it is one base from a much larger clone. The chain joins TRBV11-2 to TRBJ2-5, with 8 positions matching TRBD2. Germline V gene lookup returns CDR1 SGHAT and CDR2 FQNNGV. CDR3 size: 13 residues. The V gene end was trimmed by 3 bases and the J gene end by 4 bases; junction bases not matched to a gene: 1. The CDR3 sequence is CASSFGTRETQYF. The CDR3 DNA sequence: TGTGCCAGCAGCTTCGGGACTAGAGAGACCCAGTACTTC.

This clonotype was observed a few times. V usage is TRBV5-1 and J usage is TRBJ2-2; the match to TRBD1 covers 8 bases. V trimming: 4 bases; J trimming: 7 bases; junction bases outside the gene matches: 12. Germline V gene data show CDR1 as SGHRS and CDR2 as YFSETQ. This CDR3 is 16 amino acids long. CDR3 in DNA: TGCGCCAGCAGCCCTCCCCAGGGGGCAAGCGGCGGGGAGCTGTTTTTT. It translates to CASSPPQGASGGELFF.

This rearrangement joins TRBV7-8 to TRBJ2-2; TRBD1 matches at 8 bases. J was trimmed by 5 bases and V by 3 bases; bases with no gene match: 5. This CDR3 contains 15 residues. Germline V lookup: CDR1 SGHVS, CDR2 FQNEAQ. CDR3 nucleotide sequence: TGTGCCAGCAGCTTGGAAACAGGGGGGACCGGGGAGCTGTTTTTT. It translates to CASSLETGGTGELFF.

This sequence joins TRBV5-6 and TRBJ1-5; D not certain. Germline V gene lookup returns CDR1 SGHDT and CDR2 YYEEEE. The germline V and J ends were trimmed by 3 bases and 7 bases, with 14 bases remaining between them. The CDR3 is made up of 14 amino acids. CDR3 bases: TGTGCCAGCAGCTCCAGCCTTGAGGGCCAGCCCCAGCATTTT. Encoded protein: CASSSSLEGQPQHF. Supplemented by reference TRBV5-6 and TRBJ1-5, the full variable domain reads DAGVTQSPTHLIKTRGQQVTLRCSPKSGHDTVSWYQQALGQGPQFIFQYYEEEERQRGNFPDRFSGHQFPNYSSELNVNALLLGDSALYLCASSSSLEGQPQHFGDGTRLSIL.

This clonotype appeared a few times. This chain links TRBV7-2 with TRBJ2-1; 12 bases fit TRBD1. The CDR3 spans 14 residues. V shed 5 bases and J 10 bases; nucleotides not matched to a gene: 6. Germline values: CDR1 SGHTA, CDR2 FQGNSA. CDR3 sequence reads: CASSIVGQGAEQFF. The CDR3 region has the DNA TGTGCCAGCAGCATCGTGGGACAGGGGGCAGAGCAGTTCTTC.

This clonotype was detected only a few times. The chain joins TRBV7-2 to TRBJ2-7; no reliable D call. The ends were cut back, 1 base at V and 5 bases at J, with 9 bases in the middle. This CDR3 region has 13 residues. Germline lookup yields CDR1 SGHTA and CDR2 FQGNSA. Here the CDR3 reads CASSLGPANEQYF. In nucleotides, the CDR3 is TGTGCCAGCAGCTTAGGTCCGGCTAACGAGCAGTACTTC.

This clonotype appeared many times. This rearrangement joins TRBV7-8 to TRBJ2-2; 11 nucleotides match TRBD2. The germline CDR1 and CDR2 sequences are SGHVS and FQNEAQ. The CDR3 is made up of 16 amino acids. After removal of 5 bases from V and 5 bases from J, the junction contained 7 bases not matched to a gene. The chain's CDR3 is CASSGSGGAETGELFF. CDR3 coding DNA: TGTGCCAGCAGCGGTAGCGGGGGGGCCGAAACCGGGGAGCTGTTTTTT. Filled out from reference TRBV7-8 and TRBJ2-2, the complete variable domain reads GAGVSQSPRYKVAKRGQDVALRCDPISGHVSLFWYQQALGQGPEFLTYFQNEAQLDKSGLPSDRFFAERPEGSVSTLKIQRTQQEDSAVYLCASSGSGGAETGELFFGEGSRLTVL.

In its sample, this clonotype was seen a few times. The V call is TRBV12-3 or TRBV12-4, the J call TRBJ1-2; the match to TRBD1 covers 8 bases. The length of the CDR3 is 14 residues. V was pared by 4 bases and J by 2 bases, with 3 bases of the junction left unmatched. The CDR3 loop is CASSWTGTNYGYTF. The CDR3 coding sequence is TGTGCCAGCAGTTGGACAGGGACCAACTATGGCTACACCTTC.

This clonotype was counted many times. The genes are TRBV12-3 or TRBV12-4 and TRBJ2-5, with 10 bases that match TRBD1. The length of the CDR3 is 15 residues. The J segment lost 6 bases and the V segment lost 5 bases, leaving 9 bases of the junction unmatched. The CDR3 spells CASSAPGQGMKTQYF. The CDR3 coding sequence is TGTGCCAGCAGTGCGCCGGGACAGGGGATGAAGACCCAGTACTTC.

This clonotype turned up a few times. The chain combines TRBV12-3 or TRBV12-4 with TRBJ1-4; D call uncertain. V was pared by 3 bases and J by 6 bases, with 11 bases between. There are 14 residues in the CDR3. In nucleotides, the CDR3 is TGTGCCAGCAGTTTGTTTTCGGGGTATGAAAAACTGTTTTTT. Encoded protein: CASSLFSGYEKLFF.

This CDR3 is CASSEVGRGQETQYF. The CDR3 coding sequence is TGTGCCAGCAGTGAAGTGGGGAGGGGGCAAGAGACCCAGTACTTC. The J gene is TRBJ2-5, the V gene TRBV6-1; D may be TRBD2 (7 bases). This CDR3 has 15 amino acids. Germline CDR1 reads MNHNS; CDR2 reads SASEGT. V was shortened by 1 base and J by 2 bases, with 11 bases between the two germline ends.